This TCR beta chain emerged from a study of T cell responses to AZD1222 COVID-19 vaccine. Notes on this clone: The antigen is undetermined.

Study outcomes and limitations: Clonal diversity was possibly underestimated, and white British individuals and females predominated among donors. Spike-specific TCR breadth and depth grew following two AZD1222 doses. Unmutated variant regions are reportedly the target of nearly half of TCRs that are spike-specific.

Profiled with immunoSEQ multiplex PCR; TCRdb holds only in-frame clones, not every one. Of about 83,000 clones listed, around 86% are singletons. From germline, CDR1 is SGHNT and CDR2 YENEEA. Trimming removed 1 base from V and 1 base from J, with 4 bases in between. The CDR3 is 14 amino acids. This TCR came from an adult in good health. This specimen consisted of peripheral blood, obtained on day 0 of AZD1222 vaccination. This chain connects TRBV11-3 to TRBJ2-2, with D hard to call. The CDR3 sequence is CASSLVGNTGELFF. The CDR3 DNA follows: TGTGCCAGCAGCTTAGTAGGGAACACCGGGGAGCTGTTTTTT.